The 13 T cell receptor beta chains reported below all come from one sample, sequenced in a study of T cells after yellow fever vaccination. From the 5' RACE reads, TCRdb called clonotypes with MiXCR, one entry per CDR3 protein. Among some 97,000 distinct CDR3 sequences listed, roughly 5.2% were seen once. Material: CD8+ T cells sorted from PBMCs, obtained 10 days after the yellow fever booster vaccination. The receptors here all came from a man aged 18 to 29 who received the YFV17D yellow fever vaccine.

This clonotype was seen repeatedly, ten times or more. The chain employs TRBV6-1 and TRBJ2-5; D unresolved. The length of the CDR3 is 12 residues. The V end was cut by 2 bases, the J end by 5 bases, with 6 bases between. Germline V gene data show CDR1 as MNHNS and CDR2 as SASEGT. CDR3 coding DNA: TGTGCCAGCAGTGAACAACTGGAGACCCAGTACTTC. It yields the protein CASSEQLETQYF.

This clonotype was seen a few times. The CDR3 DNA follows: TGTGCCAGCACACCGGACACCGGATTGAGCTCTGGAAACACCATATATTTT. Protein: CASTPDTGLSSGNTIYF. The chain links TRBV7-8 to TRBJ1-3; D may be TRBD1 (5 bases). V lost 7 bases and J lost 0, with 19 bases in between. This CDR3 comprises 17 residues. CDR1 and CDR2 (germline): SGHVS, FQNEAQ.

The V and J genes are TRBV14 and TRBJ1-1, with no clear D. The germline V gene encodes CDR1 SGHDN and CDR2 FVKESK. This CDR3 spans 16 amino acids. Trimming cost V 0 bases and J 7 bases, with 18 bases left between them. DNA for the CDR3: TGTGCCAGCAGCCAAGAGAGGCTGCCCAATCTTCGTGAAGCTTTCTTT. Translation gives CASSQERLPNLREAFF.

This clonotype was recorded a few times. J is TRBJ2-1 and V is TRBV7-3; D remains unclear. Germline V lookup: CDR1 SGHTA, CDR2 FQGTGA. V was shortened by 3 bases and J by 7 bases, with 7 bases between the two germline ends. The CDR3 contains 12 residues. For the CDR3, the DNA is TGTGCCAGCAGCTTCGGCCGGAATGAGCAGTTCTTC. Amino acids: CASSFGRNEQFF.

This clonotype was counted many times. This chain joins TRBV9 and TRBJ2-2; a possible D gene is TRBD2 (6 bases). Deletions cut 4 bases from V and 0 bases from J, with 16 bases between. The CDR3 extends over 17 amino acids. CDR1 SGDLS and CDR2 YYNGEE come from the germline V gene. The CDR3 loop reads CASSPPGVSPNTGELFF. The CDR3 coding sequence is TGTGCCAGCAGCCCGCCGGGGGTGAGTCCGAACACCGGGGAGCTGTTTTTT. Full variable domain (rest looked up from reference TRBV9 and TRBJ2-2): DSGVTQTPKHLITATGQRVTLRCSPRSGDLSVYWYQQSLDQGLQFLIQYYNGEERAKGNILERFSAQQFPDLHSELNLSSLELGDSALYFCASSPPGVSPNTGELFFGEGSRLTVL.

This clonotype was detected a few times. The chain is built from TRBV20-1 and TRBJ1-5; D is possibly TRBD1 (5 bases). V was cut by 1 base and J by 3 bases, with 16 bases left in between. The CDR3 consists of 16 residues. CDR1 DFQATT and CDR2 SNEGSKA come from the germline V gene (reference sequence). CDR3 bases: TGCAGTGCTAGAGGGGCTGATAGGGGCGACAATCAGCCCCAGCATTTT. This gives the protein CSARGADRGDNQPQHF.

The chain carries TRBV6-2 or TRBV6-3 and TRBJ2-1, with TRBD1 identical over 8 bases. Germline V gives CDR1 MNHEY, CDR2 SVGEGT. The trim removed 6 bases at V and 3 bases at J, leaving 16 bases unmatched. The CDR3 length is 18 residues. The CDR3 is CASSLWTGPGGYYNEQFF. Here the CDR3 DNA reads TGTGCCAGCAGCCTTTGGACAGGGCCCGGAGGGTACTACAATGAGCAGTTCTTC.

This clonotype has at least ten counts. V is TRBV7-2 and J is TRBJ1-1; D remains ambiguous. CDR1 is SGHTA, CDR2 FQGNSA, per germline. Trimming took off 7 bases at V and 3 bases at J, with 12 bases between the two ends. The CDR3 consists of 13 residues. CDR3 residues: CASTLEGDTEAFF. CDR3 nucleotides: TGTGCCAGCACCCTTGAGGGCGACACTGAAGCTTTCTTT.

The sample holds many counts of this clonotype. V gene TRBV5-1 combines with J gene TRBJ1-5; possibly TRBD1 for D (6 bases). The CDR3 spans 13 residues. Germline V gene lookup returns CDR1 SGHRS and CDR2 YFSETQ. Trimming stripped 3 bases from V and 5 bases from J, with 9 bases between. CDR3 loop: CASSWDTDQPQHF. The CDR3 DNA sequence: TGCGCCAGCAGCTGGGACACCGATCAGCCCCAGCATTTT.

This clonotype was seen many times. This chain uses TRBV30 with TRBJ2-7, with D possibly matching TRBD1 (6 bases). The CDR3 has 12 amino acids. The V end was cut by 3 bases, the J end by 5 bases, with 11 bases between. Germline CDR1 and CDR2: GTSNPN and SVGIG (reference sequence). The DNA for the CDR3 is TGTGCCTGGAGGCAGGGGTCCAACGAGCAGTACTTC. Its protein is CAWRQGSNEQYF.

The CDR3 DNA reads TGTGCCAGCAGCTTAGATCCAGGGGGTCCCAGCAATCAGCCCCAGCATTTT. It translates to CASSLDPGGPSNQPQHF. This sequence joins TRBV7-8 and TRBJ1-5; TRBD1 matches 7 bases. V shed 1 base and J 1 base; nucleotides not matched to a gene: 7. The CDR3 totals 17 residues. CDR1 SGHVS and CDR2 FQNEAQ come from the germline V gene.

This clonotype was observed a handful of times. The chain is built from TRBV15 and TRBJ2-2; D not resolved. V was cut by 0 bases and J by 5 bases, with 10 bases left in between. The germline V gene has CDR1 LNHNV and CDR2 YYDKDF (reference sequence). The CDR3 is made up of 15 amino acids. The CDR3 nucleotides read TGTGCCACCAGCAGAGATGGTTTGGGTACCGGGGAGCTGTTTTTT. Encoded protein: CATSRDGLGTGELFF.

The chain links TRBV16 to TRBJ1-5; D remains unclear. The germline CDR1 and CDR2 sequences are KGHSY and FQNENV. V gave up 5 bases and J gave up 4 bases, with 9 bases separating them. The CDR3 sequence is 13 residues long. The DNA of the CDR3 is TGTGCCAGCAGCAGACTTACTAATCAGCCCCAGCATTTT. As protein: CASSRLTNQPQHF.